Sequencing of this T cell receptor (beta chain) was carried out in a study of cytomegalovirus exposure and HLA in healthy donors. CDR3 size: 16 residues. The V gene's germline CDR1 is MDHEN and CDR2 SYDVKM. Unmatched junction bases numbered 10, after V lost 5 bases and J lost 6 bases. General study points: TCR sequences were mostly rare, though some public TCRs occurred in many donors.

Data came from immunoSEQ multiplex PCR; TCRdb stores just in-frame clones and leaves some out. Of tens of thousands of clones listed, about 90% are singletons. Remarks on this clone: Its matching antigen is unknown.

The clonotype comes from a woman between 25 and 40 years old in good health and CMV-seronegative. V usage is TRBV28 and J usage is TRBJ2-7; 13 bases are a match to TRBD2. The sample was PBMCs. The CDR3 loop reads CASSILAGGPKGEQYF. The CDR3 DNA reads TGTGCCAGCAGTATACTAGCGGGAGGGCCTAAAGGCGAGCAGTACTTC.